The T cell receptor beta chain described here comes from a study of cytomegalovirus exposure and HLA in healthy donors. It was with 60 Vbeta and 13 Jbeta primers that the PCR ran. The method was immunoSEQ multiplex PCR; TCRdb's version includes in-frame clones alone and lacks a portion of them. The table lists some 93,000 clones, approximately 80% of them singletons, with roughly 3% in the top ten. Germline loops: CDR1 SGHRS, CDR2 YFSETQ. The CDR3 loop spans 14 amino acids. The V end lost 0 bases, the J end lost 5 bases, and 11 bases lay between the germline ends. V gene TRBV5-1 combines with J gene TRBJ2-5; D perhaps matches TRBD2 (5 bases). Sequencing used PBMCs. The TCR sequence derives from a woman aged 35 to 49 in good health and CMV-seronegative. The CDR3 spells CASSLGGVGETQYF. The DNA for the CDR3 is TGCGCCAGCAGCTTGGGGGGAGTCGGGGAGACCCAGTACTTC.